These 26 T cell receptor beta chains were all obtained from the same sample, sequenced in a study of blood T cell repertoires in COVID-19. The method was immunoSEQ multiplex PCR; TCRdb's version includes in-frame clones alone and lacks a portion of them. The table includes more than 400,000 clones, about 90% detected once. Sample: PBMCs or T cells enriched from blood (not recorded which). These receptors all come from a young man who had recovered from COVID-19.

The chain has TRBV9 and TRBJ2-7; no definite D call. From germline, CDR1 is SGDLS and CDR2 YYNGEE. The CDR3 is 13 amino acids. V was shortened by 2 bases and J by 4 bases, with 10 bases between the two germline ends. The CDR3 region has the DNA TGTGCCAGCAGCGTTGCTTACGGGTACGAGCAGTACTTC. Its translation: CASSVAYGYEQYF.

In its sample, this clone was seen once. V gene TRBV7-8 combines with J gene TRBJ2-1; 10 nucleotides agree with TRBD2. Germline V gives CDR1 SGHVS, CDR2 FQNEAQ. Trimming removed 4 bases from V and 4 bases from J; junction bases left unmatched: 4. The CDR3 is 15 residues long. The CDR3, as DNA: TGTGCCAGCAGCTCAAGCGGGGGGGATTACAATGAGCAGTTCTTC. Amino acid sequence: CASSSSGGDYNEQFF.

The chain combines TRBV6-5 with TRBJ1-4, with D hard to call. Germline V gives CDR1 MNHEY, CDR2 SVGAGI. This CDR3 is 15 amino acids long. V lost 2 bases to trimming and J lost 8 bases, with 15 bases between them. The CDR3 spells CASSYTISGTEKLFF. The CDR3 nucleotides read TGTGCCAGCAGTTACACGATATCAGGAACGGAAAAACTGTTTTTT.

The chain recombines TRBV7-9 with TRBJ1-1; D is possibly TRBD1 (6 bases). Between the trimmed V and J ends, which lost 5 bases and 4 bases, there was a span of 11 bases. This CDR3 region has 13 residues. In germline, CDR1 is SEHNR, CDR2 FQNEAQ (reference sequence). CDR3 DNA: TGTGCCAGCAGCCGGGGGGGCACCACTGAAGCTTTCTTT. This sequence encodes CASSRGGTTEAFF. Based on the CDR3 plus reference TRBV7-9 and TRBJ1-1, the full variable domain is DTGVSQNPRHKITKRGQNVTFRCDPISEHNRLYWYRQTLGQGPEFLTYFQNEAQLEKSRLLSDRFSAERPKGSFSTLEIQRTEQGDSAMYLCASSRGGTTEAFFGQGTRLTVV.

This CDR3 is CASSTGADEKLFF. In DNA, the CDR3 is TGCGCCAGCTCGACAGGGGCGGATGAAAAACTGTTTTTT. This rearrangement joins TRBV5-1 to TRBJ1-4; 8 positions agree with TRBD1. The V gene's germline CDR1 is SGHRS and CDR2 YFSETQ. Trimming removed 7 bases from V and 6 bases from J; junction bases left unmatched: 5. The CDR3 runs 13 residues.

The V call is TRBV7-2, the J call TRBJ2-1; TRBD2 matches at 7 bases. V gave up 0 bases and J gave up 4 bases; unmatched junction bases: 6. This CDR3 is built from 16 residues. CDR1 and CDR2 from the germline V gene are SGHTA and FQGNSA. The CDR3 DNA is TGTGCCAGCAGCTTAGCTGGTGGCGGGAGTTACAATGAGCAGTTCTTC. It codes for CASSLAGGGSYNEQFF.

This chain joins TRBV14 and TRBJ2-7, with 12 positions matching TRBD1. CDR3 length: 15 residues. CDR1 and CDR2 (germline): SGHDN, FVKESK. Unmatched junction bases numbered 5, after V lost 4 bases and J lost 4 bases. The DNA of the CDR3 is TGTGCCAGCAGCCTCGGGACAGGGGGCATTTACGAGCAGTACTTC. Translation gives CASSLGTGGIYEQYF.

The V call is TRBV6-5, the J call TRBJ1-5, with 8 nucleotides matching TRBD1. V was clipped by 6 bases and J by 7 bases; unmatched bases: 5. Germline values: CDR1 MNHEY, CDR2 SVGAGI. The CDR3 sequence is 13 residues long. The CDR3: CASRARTGQPQHF. CDR3 DNA sequence: TGTGCCAGCAGAGCCAGGACAGGGCAGCCCCAGCATTTT.

The chain carries TRBV6-5 and TRBJ2-7; possible D gene TRBD2, 5 bases. V was shortened by 6 bases and J by 3 bases, with 15 bases between the two germline ends. CDR1 is MNHEY, CDR2 SVGAGI, per germline. The CDR3 has 14 amino acids. Written as DNA, the CDR3 is TGTGCCAGCAGGCGTCTCCCTGAGGGCTACGAGCAGTACTTC. It specifies CASRRLPEGYEQYF.

The rearrangement joins TRBV28 to TRBJ1-4, with D uncertain. The V gene's germline CDR1 is MDHEN and CDR2 SYDVKM. V shed 3 bases and J shed 4 bases, with 12 bases lying between them. The CDR3 covers 15 residues. The CDR3 is CASSLSPRINEKLFF. CDR3 bases: TGTGCCAGCAGTTTGTCCCCCCGTATTAATGAAAAACTGTTTTTT.

This clone was recorded only once. The final CDR3 position lacks the conserved phenylalanine or tryptophan, pointing to a likely read error. The DNA is omitted, as the CDR3 cannot be located on it reliably, and the CDR3 follows TCRdb's listing. The chain carries TRBV6-1 and TRBJ2-7; the D call in the table, TRBD2, was not verified against the DNA. Per the germline V gene, CDR1 is MNHNS and CDR2 is SASEGT. The CDR3 is 15 residues long, counting both termini. The CDR3 protein is CASSEESSGRWNSPL.

This chain connects TRBV11-1 to TRBJ1-1; maybe TRBD1 (6 bases). Trimming pared 6 bases from V and 0 bases from J, leaving 11 bases between. Looked up from germline, CDR1 is SGHAT and CDR2 is FQDESV (reference sequence). This CDR3 spans 14 amino acids. The CDR3 is CASRLGQLNTEAFF. In DNA, the CDR3 is TGTGCCAGCAGACTGGGACAATTGAACACTGAAGCTTTCTTT. The variable domain in full, completed from reference TRBV11-1 and TRBJ1-1, reads EAEVAQSPRYKITEKSQAVAFWCDPISGHATLYWYRQILGQGPELLVQFQDESVVDDSQLPKDRFSAERLKGVDSTLKIQPAELGDSAMYLCASRLGQLNTEAFFGQGTRLTVV.

CDR3 protein: CASSLTGKANNSPLHF. Written as DNA, the CDR3 is TGTGCCAGCAGCTTGACCGGGAAGGCCAATAATTCACCCCTCCACTTT. The chain carries TRBV11-2 and TRBJ1-6; D is uncertain. Trimming took 3 bases from V and 5 from J, leaving 14 bases between them. Germline-derived CDR1 and CDR2 are SGHAT and FQNNGV. The CDR3 totals 16 residues.

This rearrangement joins TRBV27 to TRBJ2-7; tentatively, D is TRBD2 (6 bases). From germline, CDR1 is MNHEY and CDR2 SMNVEV (reference sequence). V lost 3 bases and J 1 base, leaving 16 bases between the germline ends. This CDR3 comprises 16 residues. The CDR3: CASSFKGGASSYEQYF. CDR3 DNA sequence: TGTGCCAGCAGTTTCAAGGGAGGAGCGTCGTCCTACGAGCAGTACTTC.

V and J are TRBV9 and TRBJ1-6, with D possibly being TRBD1 (5 bases). The CDR3 runs 18 residues. From germline, CDR1 is SGDLS and CDR2 YYNGEE. Trimming took 3 bases from V and 5 from J, leaving 21 bases between them. The CDR3, as DNA: TGTGCCAGCAGCGGACAGCCCCATCGGGGGATTCATAATTCACCCCTCCACTTT. Its translation: CASSGQPHRGIHNSPLHF.

The CDR3 DNA follows: TGTGCCAGCAGCTCTCCGACAGGGTACACCATTAGGGCTTTCTTT. Protein product: CASSSPTGYTIRAFF. V and J are TRBV7-9 and TRBJ1-1; 7 positions match TRBD1. V lost 4 bases, J lost 11 bases, and 16 bases stayed unmatched. There are 15 residues in the CDR3. Germline CDR1 SEHNR, CDR2 FQNEAQ (reference sequence).

V and J are TRBV5-1 and TRBJ2-7; D gene uncertain. The CDR3 loop spans 14 amino acids. Germline CDR1 is SGHRS and CDR2 is YFSETQ. The ends were cut back, 0 bases at V and 2 bases at J, with 9 bases in the middle. This CDR3 is CASSLALDTYEQYF. The CDR3 coding sequence is TGCGCCAGCAGCTTGGCCCTAGATACCTACGAGCAGTACTTC.

The rearrangement joins TRBV6-5 to TRBJ1-1, with a weak D call TRBD1 (5 bases). The germline V gene has CDR1 MNHEY and CDR2 SVGAGI. Trimming removed 2 bases from V and 0 bases from J, with 7 bases in between. The CDR3 is 14 residues long. The CDR3 spells CASSYRGMNTEAFF. For the CDR3, the DNA is TGTGCCAGCAGTTACAGGGGCATGAACACTGAAGCTTTCTTT.

V usage is TRBV28 and J usage is TRBJ1-1, with D possibly being TRBD1 (6 bases). The CDR3 has 15 amino acids. V lost 8 bases and J 1 base, leaving 17 bases between the germline ends. Germline-derived CDR1 and CDR2 are MDHEN and SYDVKM. The DNA for the CDR3 is TGTGCCAGCCAAGGTGGGGACAAACGGAACACTGAAGCTTTCTTT. As protein: CASQGGDKRNTEAFF.

The V call is TRBV11-2, the J call TRBJ1-1; D remains ambiguous. Germline V gene sequence: CDR1 SGHAT, CDR2 FQNNGV. The CDR3 sequence is 13 residues long. Trimming removed 0 bases at V and 5 bases at J, with 7 bases between. The CDR3 region is CASSLDLSTEAFF. The CDR3 bases are TGTGCCAGCAGCTTAGATCTGTCTACTGAAGCTTTCTTT.

Turning to this clone: This specimen includes other DNA sequences encoding the same CDR3. This sequence joins TRBV11-2 and TRBJ2-1, with TRBD2 identical over 13 bases. V gave up 6 bases and J gave up 4 bases; unmatched junction bases: 3. Germline CDR1 and CDR2: SGHAT and FQNNGV. The CDR3 length is 15 residues. In DNA form, the CDR3 reads TGTGCCAGCAGTCTGGGACTAGCGGGGTACAATGAGCAGTTCTTC. It yields the protein CASSLGLAGYNEQFF.

V usage is TRBV10-1 and J usage is TRBJ2-2, with 10 bases aligning to TRBD2. CDR1 and CDR2 from the germline V gene are WNHNN and SYGVQD (reference sequence). The V and J ends lost 2 bases and 1 base, in that order; junction bases with no gene match: 4. There are 17 residues in the CDR3. CDR3 in amino acids: CASSEGGLAKNTGELFF. CDR3 in DNA: TGCGCCAGCAGTGAGGGGGGACTAGCGAAGAACACCGGGGAGCTGTTTTTT.

The V and J genes are TRBV5-4 and TRBJ2-7; TRBD1 aligns across 9 bases. The germline gives CDR1 SGHNT, CDR2 YYREEE (reference sequence). The CDR3 runs 16 residues. After removal of 0 bases from V and 6 bases from J, the junction contained 10 bases not matched to a gene. The chain's CDR3 is CASSLGGGQGRSEQYF. The CDR3 DNA reads as TGTGCCAGCAGCTTGGGGGGGGGACAGGGACGGAGCGAGCAGTACTTC.

The chain employs TRBV6-1 and TRBJ2-7; D is perhaps TRBD2 (5 bases). The germline gives CDR1 MNHNS, CDR2 SASEGT. CDR3 length: 12 amino acids. Between the trimmed V and J ends, which lost 3 bases and 7 bases, there was a span of 10 bases. The DNA for the CDR3 is TGTGCCAGCAGTGAGGGAGCGTGGGAGCAGTACTTC. Translated, it gives CASSEGAWEQYF.

This clone was counted a few times. The chain has TRBV5-1 and TRBJ2-1; TRBD2 matches at 7 bases. V shed 0 bases, J shed 9 bases, and the junction held 6 bases outside the gene matches. The CDR3 runs 14 residues. Germline V CDR1 and CDR2: SGHRS, YFSETQ. This chain's CDR3 is CASSLEAGVVEQFF. The CDR3 region has the DNA TGCGCCAGCAGCTTGGAGGCGGGAGTTGTTGAGCAGTTCTTC.

The genes are TRBV29-1 and TRBJ1-2; perhaps TRBD1 as D (6 bases). The CDR3 has 13 residues. Germline CDR1 SQVTM, CDR2 ANQGSEA. In DNA form, the CDR3 reads TGCACCTCTACCCAGGGGCCAAACTATGGCTACACCTTC. This codes for CTSTQGPNYGYTF.